This T cell receptor beta chain is drawn from a study of T cell responses to AZD1222 COVID-19 vaccine. Study conclusions and caveats: Scientists sampled the repertoires only once the peak T cell response had passed. Clonal diversity was possibly underestimated, and white British individuals and females predominated among donors.

In the case of this clone: What it binds is unknown.

The V and J ends lost 0 bases and 2 bases respectively, with 8 bases between them. Per the germline V gene, CDR1 is GTSNPN and CDR2 is SVGIG (reference sequence). This CDR3 comprises 13 residues. Some clones are missing from TCRdb's copy, which holds only in-frame ones; the method was immunoSEQ multiplex PCR. The table includes 95,000 to 130,000 clones, roughly 85% detected once. This chain links TRBV30 with TRBJ2-7, with D hard to call. Sequencing was performed on peripheral blood, taken on day 0 of MenACWY control vaccination. This TCR was sampled from an adult in good health. The CDR3, as DNA: TGTGCCTGGAGTGTCGGGCATCCCTACGAGCAGTACTTC. It yields the protein CAWSVGHPYEQYF.